Listed below are T cell receptor beta chains from one sample, sequenced in a study of control samples from healthy donors and cancer patients. TCRdb keeps only in-frame clones here, not all; method: immunoSEQ multiplex PCR. This sample has almost 40,000 clones, with more than 70% found just once. The sequencing input was PBMCs. All receptors derive from a woman in her sixties or seventies with lung cancer. CDR3s include the opening cysteine and the closing phenylalanine or tryptophan. Fields, in order: J gene, V gene, D gene, clone size, CDR3 protein, CDR3 DNA. D genes are given only for firm matches. Where a row states a size, it is once, few, many or the class of an expanded clone; other rows omit it.

TRBJ1-4 | TRBV4-1 | TRBD1 | - | CASSQRQGRNEKLFF | TGCGCCAGCAGCCAAAGACAGGGGCGGAATGAAAAACTGTTTTTT
TRBJ1-3 | TRBV3-1/TRBV3-2 | - | - | CASSQEGAGNTIYF | TGTGCCAGCAGCCAAGAGGGGGCTGGAAACACCATATATTTT
TRBJ2-4 | TRBV15 | TRBD2 | - | CATSRAGRGGRNIQYF | TGTGCCACCAGCAGGGCTGGGCGGGGGGGGAGAAACATTCAGTACTTC
TRBJ1-3 | TRBV3-1/TRBV3-2 | - | - | CASSQDTLSGNTIYF | TGTGCCAGCAGCCAAGACACCCTCTCTGGAAACACCATATATTTT
TRBJ2-4 | TRBV4-3 | - | - | CASSQSWESNIQYF | TGCGCCAGCAGCCAATCCTGGGAGTCCAACATTCAGTACTTC
TRBJ1-1 | TRBV5-5 | TRBD1 | - | CASSLGTGIQAFF | TGTGCCAGCAGCCTCGGGACAGGGATTCAAGCTTTCTTT
TRBJ2-2 | TRBV30 | TRBD1 | - | CAWSAGTGNTGELFF | TGTGCCTGGAGTGCCGGGACAGGGAACACCGGGGAGCTGTTTTTT
TRBJ1-5 | TRBV6-5 | - | - | CASSYSFNSRNQPQHF | TGTGCCAGCAGTTACTCGTTTAACTCCCGCAATCAGCCCCAGCATTTT
TRBJ1-3 | TRBV3-1/TRBV3-2 | - | - | CASSRDTTIYF | TGTGCCAGCAGCCGAGATACCACCATATATTTT
TRBJ2-4 | TRBV3-1/TRBV3-2 | - | - | CASSQEGVTHF | TGTGCCAGCAGCCAAGAAGGGGTTACGCACTTC
TRBJ2-3 | TRBV19 | TRBD1 | - | CASNFRDRGSDTQYF | TGTGCCAGTAACTTCCGGGACAGGGGATCAGATACGCAGTATTTT
TRBJ1-2 | TRBV10-2 | - | few | CASGGGANYGYTF | TGCGCCAGCGGGGGTGGGGCTAACTATGGCTACACCTTC
TRBJ1-1 | TRBV13 | TRBD1 | - | CASSVRQGARTEAFF | TGTGCCAGCAGCGTCCGACAGGGGGCGAGGACTGAAGCTTTCTTT
TRBJ2-7 | TRBV6-2/TRBV6-3 | - | - | CASSYQHVYEQYF | TGTGCCAGCAGTTACCAACACGTATACGAGCAGTACTTC
TRBJ1-1 | TRBV6-2/TRBV6-3 | - | - | CASSSSWTEAFF | TGTGCCAGCAGTTCGTCTTGGACTGAAGCTTTCTTT
TRBJ1-5 | TRBV5-5 | - | few | CASSLGGSSNQPQHF | TGTGCCAGCAGCTTGGGGGGGAGCAGCAATCAGCCCCAGCATTTT
TRBJ1-2 | TRBV6-6 | TRBD1 | - | CASIGTANYGYTF | TGTGCCAGCATCGGGACAGCGAACTATGGCTACACCTTC
TRBJ2-6 | TRBV7-8 | TRBD1 | - | CASRQTTGDSWANVLTF | TGTGCCAGCAGACAAACTACAGGGGATAGTTGGGCCAACGTCCTGACTTTC
TRBJ1-3 | TRBV5-1 | TRBD1 | - | CASSPDRGGNTIYF | TGCGCCAGCAGCCCTGACAGGGGCGGAAACACCATATATTTT
TRBJ2-2 | TRBV5-1 | - | - | CASSFGEPTGELFF | TGCGCCAGCAGCTTTGGGGAGCCCACCGGGGAGCTGTTTTTT
TRBJ2-7 | TRBV6-6 | - | once | CASSRQGLSYEQYF | TGTGCCAGCAGTCGACAGGGACTTTCCTACGAGCAGTACTTC
TRBJ2-3 | TRBV6-5 | TRBD1 | - | CASSSTGGTDTQYF | TGTGCCAGCAGTTCCACAGGGGGCACAGATACGCAGTATTTT
TRBJ1-2 | TRBV13 | - | - | CASSLGSRVEGYTF | TGTGCCAGCAGCTTAGGAAGCAGGGTGGAGGGCTACACCTTC
TRBJ1-2 | TRBV2 | - | once | CASRSQLSTAPNYGYTF | TGTGCCAGCAGAAGCCAACTATCGACGGCCCCTAACTATGGCTACACCTTC
TRBJ2-3 | TRBV3-1/TRBV3-2 | - | - | CASSKGAGGTDTQYF | TGTGCCAGCAGTAAGGGGGCGGGAGGCACAGATACGCAGTATTTT
TRBJ2-5 | TRBV5-4 | - | - | CASSLVDQETQYF | TGTGCCAGCAGCTTGGTAGACCAAGAGACCCAGTACTTC
TRBJ1-1 | TRBV4-2 | TRBD1 | - | CASSQVTGRGTEAFF | TGTGCCAGCAGCCAGGTGACAGGGAGGGGTACTGAAGCTTTCTTT